This entry lists 17 T cell receptor beta chains sequenced from one sample in a study of T cells in Graves' hyperthyroidism and ophthalmopathy. What was amplified from RNA transcripts were TCR beta CDR3 regions. An initial round of RT-PCR targeting the TCR CDR3 relied on the HTBI primer set. MiXCR was run by TCRdb on the multiplex PCR reads, yielding one entry per CDR3 protein. Of a few hundred thousand distinct CDR3 sequences detected, approximately 49% appear once; the ten largest clones hold 44%. Material: peripheral blood or thyroid tissue (not recorded which). The receptors derive from an adult woman with Graves' disease, either hyperthyroidism or ophthalmopathy (not recorded which).

This clonotype has just a few counts. The chain links TRBV20-1 to TRBJ1-5; no definite D call. Trimming shortened V by 1 base and J by 5 bases, and 9 bases separated the two germline ends. From germline, CDR1 is DFQATT and CDR2 SNEGSKA (reference sequence). This CDR3 has 13 amino acids. As DNA, the CDR3 is TGCAGTGCTAGAGTCCCGGGTGATCAGCCCCAGCATTTT. Translated: CSARVPGDQPQHF.

Only one count was recorded for this clonotype. This chain links TRBV11-2 with TRBJ1-2; 8 bases are a match to TRBD1. The CDR3 is made up of 13 amino acids. V dropped 5 bases and J dropped 7; count of bases not matched to a gene: 6. Germline V CDR1 and CDR2: SGHAT, FQNNGV. The CDR3: CASSGQGTGGYTF. CDR3 nucleotide sequence: TGTGCCAGCAGCGGACAGGGTACGGGTGGCTACACCTTC.

The J gene is TRBJ2-5, the V gene TRBV29-1, with D maybe TRBD1 (8 bases). Germline V gene sequence: CDR1 SQVTM, CDR2 ANQGSEA. Deletions cut 8 bases from V and 5 bases from J, with 15 bases between. This CDR3 comprises 12 residues. CDR3: CSLTGGVETQYF. The CDR3, as DNA: TGCAGCCTAACAGGGGGGGTGGAGACCCAGTACTTC.

V is TRBV10-3 and J is TRBJ1-2; D gene uncertain. Trimming stripped 7 bases from V and 2 bases from J, with 14 bases between. This CDR3 is built from 14 residues. Germline CDR1 ENHRY, CDR2 SYGVKD. CDR3: CAINAGRYNYGYTF. Here the CDR3 DNA reads TGTGCCATCAACGCGGGCCGCTACAACTATGGCTACACCTTC.

This clonotype was found many times. The rearrangement links TRBV10-3 to TRBJ1-1; D is uncertain. V lost 10 bases and J 3 bases, leaving 12 bases between the germline ends. Germline V lookup: CDR1 ENHRY, CDR2 SYGVKD. The CDR3 runs to 12 residues. The CDR3 DNA follows: TGTGCCACTACCGACGGGTACACTGAAGCTTTCTTT. It codes for CATTDGYTEAFF.

The chain joins TRBV7-3 to TRBJ2-3, with no clear D. The V and J ends lost 5 bases and 1 base respectively, with 10 bases between them. The CDR3 spans 14 residues. Germline assignment: CDR1 SGHTA and CDR2 FQGTGA. The CDR3 DNA sequence: TGTGCCAGCAGCCGTGGGGTGGGCACAGATACGCAGTATTTT. Translation gives CASSRGVGTDTQYF.

The sample holds one count of this clonotype. The chain links TRBV7-3 to TRBJ2-5, with D tentatively TRBD2 (7 bases). The V gene's germline CDR1 is SGHTA and CDR2 FQGTGA. The CDR3 is 12 amino acids. The V gene lost 2 bases and the J gene lost 13 bases, with 14 bases spanning the gap. The CDR3 protein is CASSLDGGPRYF. The CDR3 DNA sequence: TGTGCCAGCAGCTTAGACGGGGGGCCGAGGTACTTC. Using reference TRBV7-3 and TRBJ2-5 for the parts outside the CDR3, the full variable domain is GAGVSQTPSNKVTEKGKYVELRCDPISGHTALYWYRQSLGQGPEFLIYFQGTGAADDSGLPNDRFFAVRPEGSVSTLKIQRTERGDSAVYLCASSLDGGPRYFGPGTRLLVL.

This clonotype was seen a few times. The genes are TRBV29-1 and TRBJ1-1; D unclear. The CDR3 extends over 11 amino acids. Germline lookup yields CDR1 SQVTM and CDR2 ANQGSEA. The V and J ends lost 5 bases and 0 bases respectively, with 4 bases between them. The CDR3 nucleotides read TGCAGCGTTTACATGAACACTGAAGCTTTCTTT. Its translation: CSVYMNTEAFF.

The V call is TRBV2, the J call TRBJ1-4; D is perhaps TRBD1 (5 bases). The CDR3 loop spans 14 amino acids. Germline CDR1 and CDR2: SNHLY and FYNNEI. V shed 7 bases and J shed 5 bases, with 14 bases lying between them. In DNA, the CDR3 is TGTGCCAGCACCCGAGCAGGGTTAAATGAAAAACTGTTTTTT. The encoded protein is CASTRAGLNEKLFF.

The J gene is TRBJ2-3, the V gene TRBV5-1; D gene uncertain. The length of the CDR3 is 14 residues. V lost 0 bases to trimming and J lost 2 bases, with 7 bases between them. Looked up from germline, CDR1 is SGHRS and CDR2 is YFSETQ. The CDR3 protein is CASSLGQDTDTQYF. CDR3 nucleotides: TGCGCCAGCAGCTTGGGGCAAGACACAGATACGCAGTATTTT.

This clonotype turned up a few times. This is likely a read error, given that the CDR3 carries no conserved phenylalanine or tryptophan at its end. V and J are TRBV25-1 and TRBJ1-4; a weak D match, TRBD1 (6 bases). Germline V CDR1 and CDR2: MGHDK, SYGVNS. CDR3 length: 15 residues. V shed 3 bases and J shed 7 bases, with 15 bases lying between them. DNA of the CDR3: TGTGCCAGCAGTGAGTGGGCAGGGGATCGTGAAAAACTGTTTTGT. Its protein is CASSEWAGDREKLFC.

This chain links TRBV6-9 with TRBJ2-5; unclear D gene. With 5 bases removed from V and 1 base from J, the gap between germline ends came to 11 bases. CDR3 size: 14 residues. Germline CDR1 is MNHGY and CDR2 is SVAAGI. The DNA for the CDR3 is TGTGCCAGCAGTGAGGCCTGGACCCAAGAGACCCAGTACTTC. It codes for CASSEAWTQETQYF.

The genes are TRBV5-1 and TRBJ1-6; TRBD1 agrees at 7 bases. Germline lookup yields CDR1 SGHRS and CDR2 YFSETQ. The length of the CDR3 is 18 residues. The V and J ends lost 1 base and 0 bases, in that order; junction bases with no gene match: 7. The CDR3 protein is CASSLWGQRVSYNSPLHF. Here the CDR3 DNA reads TGCGCCAGCAGCTTGTGGGGACAGCGCGTCTCCTATAATTCACCCCTCCACTTT.

This clonotype was detected many times. This chain joins TRBV10-3 and TRBJ2-7, with D tentatively TRBD1 or TRBD2 (6 bases each). The CDR3 spans 15 residues. The V gene lost 6 bases and the J gene lost 3 bases, with 18 bases spanning the gap. The germline V gene encodes CDR1 ENHRY and CDR2 SYGVKD. CDR3: CAISPQGRIGYEQYF. The CDR3 nucleotides read TGTGCCATCAGCCCCCAGGGGAGGATAGGCTACGAGCAGTACTTC.

This clonotype appeared many times. The J gene is TRBJ2-5, the V gene TRBV12-3 or TRBV12-4; a possible D gene is TRBD1 (6 bases). This CDR3 spans 14 amino acids. V lost 6 bases and J 0 bases, leaving 11 bases between the germline ends. The CDR3 DNA follows: TGTGCCAGCAGACTCCCAGGGGACCAAGAGACCCAGTACTTC. Protein product: CASRLPGDQETQYF.

This clonotype was counted ten times or more. The chain has TRBV20-1 and TRBJ1-6; no firm D call. Germline CDR1 DFQATT, CDR2 SNEGSKA (reference sequence). V shed 3 bases and J shed 7 bases, with 19 bases lying between them. This CDR3 has 16 amino acids. The CDR3 nucleotides read TGCAGTGCTAGCCCTATTGACACTTTCCAGAATTCACCCCTCCACTTT. Translation: CSASPIDTFQNSPLHF.

The chain combines TRBV20-1 with TRBJ2-5; D is perhaps TRBD2 (11 bases). Judging by the DNA end, TRBJ2-7 fits better; the J call may be wrong. Germline CDR1 is DFQATT and CDR2 is SNEGSKA (reference sequence). CDR3 length: 18 amino acids. CDR3 protein: CSATSDRGRLAGPYEQYF. In DNA form, the CDR3 reads TGCAGTGCTACCTCCGACAGGGGGCGACTAGCGGGACCCTACGAGCAGTACTTC.